This T cell receptor (beta chain) was profiled in a study of patients and donors after allogeneic stem cell transplantation. This clonotype was recorded once. This CDR3 contains 16 residues. Germline CDR1 reads DFQATT; CDR2 reads SNEGSKA (reference sequence). Trimming removed 1 base from V and 4 bases from J; junction bases left unmatched: 13. Each CDR3 protein gets one entry after TCRdb re-called the RT-PCR reads with MiXCR. Of about 200,000 distinct CDR3 sequences detected, 35% to 50% appear once; the ten largest clones hold around 35%. The chain employs TRBV20-1 and TRBJ2-7, with 7 bases aligning to TRBD2. Source material: blood, either unsorted or a sorted T cell fraction (not recorded which). The sequence derives from a human donor who was either an allogeneic HSCT recipient or a stem cell or donor lymphocyte infusion donor (not recorded which). It is not recorded whose cells these are; they may come from a transplant donor. The CDR3 nucleotides are TGCAGTGCTAGAGCGAGTAGTGGCGGGAGCGAGTACGAGCAGTACTTC. It is translated as CSARASSGGSEYEQYF.